A single sample gave rise to the 26 T cell receptor beta chains below, sequenced in a study of PD-1 blockade in mismatch repair-deficient tumors. Generated by immunoSEQ multiplex PCR, the TCRdb table keeps only in-frame clones and is missing some. The sample comprises about 79,000 clones, around 80% of which are singletons, and roughly 5.5% rests with the top ten. Sequencing was performed on peripheral blood, taken 44 weeks after starting pembrolizumab. The receptors originated from an adult with mismatch repair-deficient cancer.

The chain links TRBV28 to TRBJ1-2; 12 nucleotides match TRBD1. Germline lookup yields CDR1 MDHEN and CDR2 SYDVKM. The ends lost 6 bases at V and 7 bases at J; junction bases unmatched: 6. The CDR3 length is 14 residues. The CDR3 is CASSVGTGGIGYTF. In DNA, the CDR3 is TGTGCCAGCAGCGTCGGGACAGGGGGCATTGGCTACACCTTC.

CDR3 sequence: CASSPRLAGGRLDTGELFF. The CDR3 DNA reads TGTGCCAGCAGCCCCAGACTAGCGGGAGGGAGGTTAGACACCGGGGAGCTGTTTTTT. V and J are TRBV9 and TRBJ2-2; the match to TRBD2 covers 14 bases. Germline assignment: CDR1 SGDLS and CDR2 YYNGEE. Trimming took 4 bases from V and 3 from J; bases not matched to a gene: 11. CDR3 length: 19 amino acids.

V gene TRBV6-5 combines with J gene TRBJ2-3, with unresolved D. V was cut by 3 bases and J by 0 bases, with 13 bases left in between. The CDR3 sequence is 16 residues long. From germline, CDR1 is MNHEY and CDR2 SVGAGI. The chain's CDR3 is CASSYDPAASTDTQYF. DNA for the CDR3: TGTGCCAGCAGTTATGATCCTGCAGCTAGCACAGATACGCAGTATTTT.

The chain combines TRBV5-1 with TRBJ2-2; no clear D. CDR3 length: 12 amino acids. CDR1 and CDR2 from the germline V gene are SGHRS and YFSETQ. Trimming left V 1 base short and J 6 bases short, with 4 bases between. The CDR3 DNA reads TGCGCCAGCAGCTTGCGACCCGGGGAGCTGTTTTTT. Amino acids: CASSLRPGELFF.

The chain couples TRBV19 to TRBJ2-1; 10 bases are a match to TRBD2. Trimming cost V 9 bases and J 5 bases; bases outside gene matches: 7. Germline loops: CDR1 LNHDA, CDR2 SQIVND (reference sequence). This CDR3 has 14 residues. The CDR3 coding sequence is TGTGCCAGCATCCTAGCGGGAGTGGACAATGAGCAGTTCTTC. This codes for CASILAGVDNEQFF. Looking up the rest from reference TRBV19 and TRBJ2-1 gives the full variable domain: DGGITQSPKYLFRKEGQNVTLSCEQNLNHDAMYWYRQDPGQGLRLIYYSQIVNDFQKGDIAEGYSVSREKKESFPLTVTSAQKNPTAFYLCASILAGVDNEQFFGPGTRLTVL.

The chain joins TRBV9 to TRBJ2-1, with TRBD1 matching 7 bases. Germline values: CDR1 SGDLS, CDR2 YYNGEE. The CDR3 spans 12 residues. V lost 3 bases to trimming and J lost 9 bases; unmatched junction nucleotides: 3. The CDR3 here is CASSAAGGEQFF. The CDR3 DNA is TGTGCCAGCAGCGCCGCAGGGGGTGAGCAGTTCTTC.

The chain is built from TRBV11-2 and TRBJ1-4, with a tentative D call TRBD1 (6 bases). The CDR3 runs 13 residues. Per the germline V gene, CDR1 is SGHAT and CDR2 is FQNNGV. Trimming removed 7 bases from V and 8 bases from J, with 14 bases in between. The CDR3 sequence is CASTSGVREKLFF. Here the CDR3 DNA reads TGTGCCAGCACTTCAGGGGTGCGGGAAAAACTGTTTTTT.

This chain links TRBV5-1 with TRBJ1-3, with unresolved D. Trimming shortened V by 5 bases and J by 8 bases, and 17 bases separated the two germline ends. CDR1 SGHRS and CDR2 YFSETQ come from the germline V gene. This CDR3 spans 14 amino acids. In DNA, the CDR3 is TGCGCCAGCAGTCTTCTGGGAGGGTATGACACCATATATTTT. Translation gives CASSLLGGYDTIYF.

The V call is TRBV7-2, the J call TRBJ2-7; the D is unclear. This CDR3 is 15 amino acids long. Germline CDR1 is SGHTA and CDR2 is FQGNSA. Trimming removed 5 bases at V and 0 bases at J, with 14 bases between. Here the CDR3 reads CASSLSVPLSYEQYF. The DNA of the CDR3 is TGTGCCAGCAGCCTGAGCGTCCCCCTCTCCTACGAGCAGTACTTC. Complete variable domain (other parts from reference TRBV7-2 and TRBJ2-7): GAGVSQSPSNKVTEKGKDVELRCDPISGHTALYWYRQSLGQGLEFLIYFQGNSAPDKSGLPSDRFSAERTGGSVSTLTIQRTQQEDSAVYLCASSLSVPLSYEQYFGPGTRLTVT.

The chain has TRBV5-1 and TRBJ1-1; 10 bases align to TRBD1. Germline trimming cut 4 bases from V and 0 bases from J; bases unmatched to any gene: 6. Germline CDR1 SGHRS, CDR2 YFSETQ. This CDR3 has 16 amino acids. The CDR3 region is CASSEGTGVLNTEAFF. CDR3 nucleotides: TGCGCCAGCAGCGAAGGGACAGGGGTTTTGAACACTGAAGCTTTCTTT.

The CDR3 sequence: CASSPGTGLYYEQYF. Here the CDR3 DNA reads TGTGCCAGCAGTCCGGGGACAGGGCTATACTACGAGCAGTACTTC. V is TRBV27 and J is TRBJ2-7; 9 nucleotides match TRBD1. The V and J ends lost 5 bases and 3 bases, in that order; junction bases with no gene match: 8. The germline V gene encodes CDR1 MNHEY and CDR2 SMNVEV (reference sequence). CDR3 length: 15 residues.

The chain recombines TRBV30 with TRBJ2-7; tentatively, D is TRBD1 (6 bases). The CDR3 extends over 14 amino acids. Germline CDR1 GTSNPN, CDR2 SVGIG (reference sequence). Between the trimmed V and J ends, which lost 5 bases and 6 bases, there was a span of 20 bases. CDR3 DNA: TGTGCCTGGGGCCGAGAACGGGACAACCCCGAGCAGTACTTC. Protein sequence: CAWGRERDNPEQYF.

This clone came up once. The chain recombines TRBV5-4 with TRBJ2-2, with TRBD2 identical over 8 bases. The germline gives CDR1 SGHNT, CDR2 YYREEE (reference sequence). The CDR3 consists of 16 residues. V trimming: 3 bases; J trimming: 1 base; junction bases outside the gene matches: 5. DNA of the CDR3: TGTGCCAGCAGCTCACCAGCGGGGGTGAACACCGGGGAGCTGTTTTTT. It translates to CASSSPAGVNTGELFF.

In DNA form, the CDR3 reads TGCAGCGCGGGACAGGGGAGCACTGAAGCTTTCTTT. Its translation: CSAGQGSTEAFF. This sequence joins TRBV29-1 and TRBJ1-1, with 10 bases lining up with TRBD1. V was pared by 7 bases and J by 4 bases, with 3 bases of the junction left unmatched. The CDR3 totals 12 residues. CDR1 and CDR2 (germline): SQVTM, ANQGSEA.

This clone was detected only a few times. Other nucleotide sequences in the sample specify the same CDR3. The V gene is TRBV19, the J gene TRBJ2-3; 11 nucleotides line up with TRBD1. This CDR3 contains 15 residues. CDR1 LNHDA and CDR2 SQIVND come from the germline V gene (reference sequence). Germline trimming cut 7 bases from V and 3 bases from J; bases unmatched to any gene: 6. CDR3 DNA: TGTGCCAGTACAGGCCGGGACAGGGGGACAGATACGCAGTATTTT. Protein: CASTGRDRGTDTQYF.

This rearrangement joins TRBV5-1 to TRBJ2-7; D remains unclear. Trimming took off 0 bases at V and 1 base at J, with 8 bases between the two ends. The CDR3 is 14 residues long. CDR1 and CDR2 (germline): SGHRS, YFSETQ. Written as DNA, the CDR3 is TGCGCCAGCAGCTTGGCCTTGATATCCTACGAGCAGTACTTC. This translates into CASSLALISYEQYF.

This chain uses TRBV27 with TRBJ2-1, with 10 bases identical to TRBD1. Germline CDR1 MNHEY, CDR2 SMNVEV (reference sequence). Trimming took 2 bases from V and 8 from J; bases not matched to a gene: 9. This CDR3 region has 16 residues. The DNA for the CDR3 is TGTGCCAGCAGTTTACTAAGGGACAGGGGAGGCGATGAGCAGTTCTTC. Amino acid sequence: CASSLLRDRGGDEQFF.

The DNA for the CDR3 is TGCGCCAGCAGCCAACAAGAGACCCAGTACTTC. Protein product: CASSQQETQYF. The chain carries TRBV4-1 and TRBJ2-5, with D hard to call. This CDR3 is 11 amino acids long. Germline assignment: CDR1 MGHRA and CDR2 YSYEKL. V was clipped by 2 bases and J by 2 bases, with 0 bases between them.

The gene calls are TRBV4-1 and TRBJ2-5, with TRBD2 identical over 8 bases. The junction had 11 bases not matched to a gene; V was cut back by 4 bases and J by 4 bases. Germline V gene lookup returns CDR1 MGHRA and CDR2 YSYEKL. The CDR3 has 16 residues. The CDR3 bases are TGCGCCAGCAGCCCCCGGGGTAGCGGGACGGCAGAGACCCAGTACTTC. This encodes CASSPRGSGTAETQYF.

The chain has TRBV7-2 and TRBJ2-3; 10 bases match TRBD1. CDR1 and CDR2 (germline): SGHTA, FQGNSA. This CDR3 has 17 amino acids. Germline trimming cut 1 base from V and 5 bases from J; bases unmatched to any gene: 9. CDR3 in DNA: TGTGCCAGCAGCTTAGTGATTGGGACAGGGGTTTTAGATACGCAGTATTTT. This codes for CASSLVIGTGVLDTQYF.

In its sample, this clone was seen once. The genes are TRBV25-1 and TRBJ2-1; either TRBD1 or TRBD2 may supply D (5 bases each). Per the germline V gene, CDR1 is MGHDK and CDR2 is SYGVNS. The CDR3 spans 16 residues. Trimming shortened V by 4 bases and J by 5 bases, and 18 bases separated the two germline ends. The CDR3 coding sequence is TGTGCCAGCAGTGGGGCCGGGACCAAAGGGCACAATGAGCAGTTCTTC. Protein sequence: CASSGAGTKGHNEQFF.

This chain joins TRBV10-3 and TRBJ2-2, with no clear D. CDR3 length equals 14 residues. CDR1 and CDR2 from the germline V gene are ENHRY and SYGVKD. Trimming pared 0 bases from V and 1 base from J, leaving 3 bases between. DNA for the CDR3: TGTGCCATCAGTGAGTCGAAGAACACCGGGGAGCTGTTTTTT. Translation gives CAISESKNTGELFF.

The rearrangement links TRBV10-3 to TRBJ1-5; TRBD1 matches 7 bases. Germline V lookup: CDR1 ENHRY, CDR2 SYGVKD. V lost 6 bases, J lost 3 bases, and 11 bases stayed unmatched. This CDR3 spans 16 amino acids. The CDR3 reads CAISPYPTGINQPQHF. CDR3 bases: TGTGCCATCAGCCCCTACCCGACAGGGATCAATCAGCCCCAGCATTTT.

The gene calls are TRBV30 and TRBJ1-1; no definite D call. CDR3 length: 16 residues. Per germline, CDR1 GTSNPN and CDR2 SVGIG (reference sequence). V lost 2 bases to trimming and J lost 1 base, with 17 bases between them. As DNA, the CDR3 is TGTGCCTGGAGTCTACCCCGCCCCGATCAGAACACTGAAGCTTTCTTT. This sequence encodes CAWSLPRPDQNTEAFF. The complete variable domain, with remaining parts taken from reference TRBV30 and TRBJ1-1, reads SQTIHQWPATLVQPVGSPLSLECTVEGTSNPNLYWYRQAAGRGLQLLFYSVGIGQISSEVPQNLSASRPQDRQFILSSKKLLLSDSGFYLCAWSLPRPDQNTEAFFGQGTRLTVV.

Only one count was recorded for this clone. This chain joins TRBV5-6 and TRBJ2-5; the D gene could be TRBD1 or TRBD2 (5 bases each). This CDR3 is built from 13 residues. The germline CDR1 and CDR2 sequences are SGHDT and YYEEEE. Trimming pared 4 bases from V and 5 bases from J, leaving 12 bases between. Here the CDR3 reads CASSQTGRETQYF. As DNA, the CDR3 is TGTGCCAGCAGCCAAACGGGGCGGGAGACCCAGTACTTC.

The rearrangement links TRBV7-6 to TRBJ2-1; 7 nucleotides agree with TRBD1. The CDR3 spans 16 residues. The J segment lost 0 bases and the V segment lost 3 bases, leaving 5 bases of the junction unmatched. Germline lookup yields CDR1 SGHVS and CDR2 FNYEAQ. The CDR3 DNA is TGTGCCAGCAGCTTGGCCACAGGGGCCTCCTACAATGAGCAGTTCTTC. It translates to CASSLATGASYNEQFF.